A single sample gave rise to the 13 T cell receptor beta chains below, sequenced in a study of blood T cells in healthy people across ages (dated by TCRdb to between 2014 and 2017). The method was 5' RACE. Sequencing was performed on an Illumina HiSeq 2500. A second roughly 6 to 12 cycle PCR used a sample-barcoded 5' primer and a J-beta primer mix. TCRdb reprocessing: public reads trimmed at Q25 with fastp, clones called with MiXCR, in-frame beta chains kept. Each CDR3 protein appears once, grouped with its most common genes and DNA. The sample table lists more than 900,000 distinct CDR3 sequences, 25% to 35% of them with a count of one. 10% of the sample comes from the top ten. The same data also went into a second study, on T cells of mothers and their children.

Input material: blood. Receptors originate from a middle-aged woman in good health.

This clonotype was picked up many times. V usage is TRBV4-1 and J usage is TRBJ2-7, with 9 nucleotides matching TRBD1. CDR3 length: 15 amino acids. The germline gives CDR1 MGHRA, CDR2 YSYEKL. V trimming: 0 bases; J trimming: 3 bases; junction bases outside the gene matches: 3. The CDR3 region is CASSQDLGQGYEQYF. As DNA, the CDR3 is TGCGCCAGCAGCCAAGACCTGGGACAGGGCTACGAGCAGTACTTC.

This clonotype was observed a handful of times. The chain has TRBV7-2 and TRBJ1-4; 8 positions agree with TRBD1. The V gene end was trimmed by 4 bases and the J gene end by 5 bases; junction bases not matched to a gene: 6. CDR1 and CDR2 (germline): SGHTA, FQGNSA. This CDR3 comprises 15 residues. CDR3 loop: CASSYNRGGNEKLFF. CDR3 coding DNA: TGTGCCAGCAGCTATAACAGGGGGGGGAATGAAAAACTGTTTTTT.

This clonotype appeared once. V is TRBV7-3 and J is TRBJ1-1; a weak D match, TRBD1 (5 bases). CDR1 is SGHTA, CDR2 FQGTGA, per germline. The CDR3 contains 16 residues. Trimming removed 1 base at V and 5 bases at J, with 17 bases between. CDR3 coding DNA: TGTGCCAGCAGCTTAATGGGACGGGGAATTGGGACTGAAGCTTTCTTT. This encodes CASSLMGRGIGTEAFF.

V and J are TRBV20-1 and TRBJ2-3, with 10 bases matching TRBD1. The germline gives CDR1 DFQATT, CDR2 SNEGSKA (reference sequence). Trimming cost V 6 bases and J 3 bases; bases outside gene matches: 6. The CDR3 runs 14 residues. The CDR3: CSARDRGRTDTQYF. Written as DNA, the CDR3 is TGCAGTGCGAGGGACAGGGGAAGGACAGATACGCAGTATTTT.

The chain couples TRBV11-2 to TRBJ2-5, with 7 nucleotides matching TRBD1. This CDR3 has 18 amino acids. The germline gives CDR1 SGHAT, CDR2 FQNNGV. V trimming: 1 base; J trimming: 0 bases; junction bases outside the gene matches: 11. The CDR3 coding sequence is TGTGCCAGCAGCTTAGTCCCTATACAGGGGCCGGACCAAGAGACCCAGTACTTC. Its translation is CASSLVPIQGPDQETQYF.

This clonotype was detected a few times. The genes are TRBV12-3 or TRBV12-4 and TRBJ2-7; 7 bases agree with TRBD1. This CDR3 spans 15 amino acids. J was trimmed by 2 bases and V by 2 bases; bases with no gene match: 6. CDR3 sequence: CASSLRPDRAYEQYF. Written as DNA, the CDR3 is TGTGCCAGCAGTTTAAGGCCCGACAGGGCCTACGAGCAGTACTTC.

The chain employs TRBV7-2 and TRBJ1-4; no firm D call. Looked up from germline, CDR1 is SGHTA and CDR2 is FQGNSA. V was pared by 5 bases and J by 3 bases, with 13 bases between. The CDR3 sequence is 15 residues long. The CDR3 DNA reads as TGTGCCAGCAGCCCCCGTAGCTCTTCTAATGAAAAACTGTTTTTT. Its translation is CASSPRSSSNEKLFF.

This clonotype has more than one count but fewer than ten. This CDR3 is CASSFHRPGGAKNIQYF. The CDR3 DNA reads TGTGCCAGCAGTTTCCACAGGCCCGGAGGAGCCAAAAACATTCAGTACTTC. The chain combines TRBV27 with TRBJ2-4, with D perhaps matching TRBD1 or TRBD2 (5 bases each). Germline values: CDR1 MNHEY, CDR2 SMNVEV (reference sequence). The ends were cut back, 3 bases at V and 0 bases at J, with 15 bases in the middle. CDR3 length equals 17 residues.

The chain is built from TRBV7-2 and TRBJ2-1, with D hard to call. CDR1 is SGHTA, CDR2 FQGNSA, per germline. Trimming pared 6 bases from V and 8 bases from J, leaving 23 bases between. CDR3 size: 16 residues. This CDR3 is CASRSASPRLPDEQFF. The DNA for the CDR3 is TGTGCCAGCAGATCCGCGAGTCCGAGATTGCCGGATGAGCAGTTCTTC.

This clonotype was observed a few times. This chain uses TRBV5-4 with TRBJ1-4; 7 bases are a match to TRBD1. From germline, CDR1 is SGHNT and CDR2 YYREEE (reference sequence). Trimming cost V 0 bases and J 0 bases; bases outside gene matches: 5. This CDR3 contains 17 residues. The CDR3 bases are TGTGCCAGCAGCTTGGACAGGGGCTTGGCAACTAATGAAAAACTGTTTTTT. It translates to CASSLDRGLATNEKLFF.

This clonotype was seen repeatedly, ten times or more. The V and J genes are TRBV7-2 and TRBJ2-3; TRBD2 aligns across 9 bases. The germline gives CDR1 SGHTA, CDR2 FQGNSA. J lost 4 bases, V lost 5 bases, and 7 bases had no gene match. The CDR3 has 15 residues. The CDR3 is CASSPSGVGADTQYF. CDR3 nucleotides: TGTGCCAGCAGCCCTAGCGGGGTAGGCGCAGATACGCAGTATTTT. Full variable domain (outside the CDR3, taken from reference TRBV7-2 and TRBJ2-3): GAGVSQSPSNKVTEKGKDVELRCDPISGHTALYWYRQSLGQGLEFLIYFQGNSAPDKSGLPSDRFSAERTGGSVSTLTIQRTQQEDSAVYLCASSPSGVGADTQYFGPGTRLTVL.

The V and J genes are TRBV28 and TRBJ2-4; D unclear. The germline CDR1 and CDR2 sequences are MDHEN and SYDVKM. The CDR3 runs 14 residues. The germline V and J ends were trimmed by 4 bases and 13 bases, with 20 bases remaining between them. In DNA form, the CDR3 reads TGTGCCAGCAGTTGTCGTCAGCTTAACAATGAGCAGTACTTC. Its protein is CASSCRQLNNEQYF.

This clonotype was seen only once. CDR3 DNA sequence: TGTGCCAGCTCACCGCCCCTGCCGGGAGCTAACGAGCAGTACTTC. It specifies CASSPPLPGANEQYF. The rearrangement joins TRBV18 to TRBJ2-4; possibly TRBD2 for D (6 bases). Judging by the DNA end, TRBJ2-7 fits better; the J call may be wrong. The CDR3 loop spans 15 amino acids. The germline V gene has CDR1 KGHSH and CDR2 LQKENI.